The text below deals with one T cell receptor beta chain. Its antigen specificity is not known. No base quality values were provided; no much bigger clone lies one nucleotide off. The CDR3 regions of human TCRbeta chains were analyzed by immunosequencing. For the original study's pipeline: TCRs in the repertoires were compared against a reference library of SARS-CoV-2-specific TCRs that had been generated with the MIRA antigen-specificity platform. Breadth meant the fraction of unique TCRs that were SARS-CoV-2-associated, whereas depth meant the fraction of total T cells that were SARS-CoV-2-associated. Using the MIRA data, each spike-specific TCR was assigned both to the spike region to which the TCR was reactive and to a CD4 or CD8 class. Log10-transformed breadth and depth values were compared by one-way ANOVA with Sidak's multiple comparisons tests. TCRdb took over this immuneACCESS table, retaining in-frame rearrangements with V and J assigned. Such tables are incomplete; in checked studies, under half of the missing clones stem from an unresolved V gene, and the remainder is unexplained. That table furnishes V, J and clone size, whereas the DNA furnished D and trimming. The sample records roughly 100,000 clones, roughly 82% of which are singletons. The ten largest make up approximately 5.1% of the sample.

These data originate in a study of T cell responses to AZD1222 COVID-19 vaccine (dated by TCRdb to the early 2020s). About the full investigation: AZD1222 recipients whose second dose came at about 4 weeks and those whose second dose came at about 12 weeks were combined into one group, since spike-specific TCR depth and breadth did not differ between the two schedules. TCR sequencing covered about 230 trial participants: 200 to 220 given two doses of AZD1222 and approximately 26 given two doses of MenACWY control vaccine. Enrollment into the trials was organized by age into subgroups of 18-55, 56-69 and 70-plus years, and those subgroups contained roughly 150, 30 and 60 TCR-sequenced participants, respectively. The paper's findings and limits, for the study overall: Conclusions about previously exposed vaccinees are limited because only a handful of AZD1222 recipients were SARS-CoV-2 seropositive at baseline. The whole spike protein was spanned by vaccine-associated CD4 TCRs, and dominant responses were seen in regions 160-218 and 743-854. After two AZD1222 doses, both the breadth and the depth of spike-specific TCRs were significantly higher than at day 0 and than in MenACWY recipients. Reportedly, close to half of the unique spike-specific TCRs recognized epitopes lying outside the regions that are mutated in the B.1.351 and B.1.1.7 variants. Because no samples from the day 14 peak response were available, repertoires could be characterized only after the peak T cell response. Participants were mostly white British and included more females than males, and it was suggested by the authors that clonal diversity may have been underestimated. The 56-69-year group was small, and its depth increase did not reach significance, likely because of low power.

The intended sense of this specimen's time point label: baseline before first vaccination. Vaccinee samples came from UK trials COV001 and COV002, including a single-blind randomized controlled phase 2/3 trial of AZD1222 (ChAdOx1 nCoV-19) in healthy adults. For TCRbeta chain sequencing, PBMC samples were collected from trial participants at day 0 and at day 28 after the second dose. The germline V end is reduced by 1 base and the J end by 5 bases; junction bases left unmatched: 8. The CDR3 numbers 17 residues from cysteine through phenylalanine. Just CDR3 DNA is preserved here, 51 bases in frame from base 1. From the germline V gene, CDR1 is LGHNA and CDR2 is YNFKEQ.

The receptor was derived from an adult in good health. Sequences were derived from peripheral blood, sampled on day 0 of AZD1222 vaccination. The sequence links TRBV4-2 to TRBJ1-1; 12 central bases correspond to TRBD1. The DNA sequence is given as TGTGCCAGCAGCCAAGGTGGCGGGACAGGGGGCCCTACTGAAGCTTTCTTT. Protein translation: CASSQGGGTGGPTEAFF.